The clone carrying this TCR beta chain showed up just once. Its antigen is undetermined. The junction shows a germline mismatch at one end, possibly a read error. The data were taken from a study of cytomegalovirus exposure and HLA in healthy donors. Study-level information: The study placed around 80% of its roughly 400 genotyped donors in the Caucasian-associated ancestry cluster.

Notes on the study in general: In a later analysis, TCR beta V- and J-gene trimming was associated with a missense DCLRE1C variant.

This CDR3 is 15 amino acids long. The V gene's germline CDR1 is SNHLY and CDR2 FYNNEI. Amplification used 60 Vbeta primers and 13 Jbeta primers. Using immunoSEQ multiplex PCR, the repertoire was profiled, and TCRdb retains in-frame clones only, with some absent. The sample holds 70,000 to 90,000 clones; 63% are singletons and the top ten take 15%. Sequenced input: PBMCs. V usage is TRBV2 and J usage is TRBJ2-1; 12 bases align to TRBD2. The receptor was isolated from a woman between 40 and 55 years old in good health and CMV-seropositive. The CDR3 DNA is TGTGCCAGCAGAGAAGCGACTAGCGGGAGTAATGAGCAGTTCTTC. Its translation is CASREATSGSNEQFF.